The sequence of this T cell receptor (beta chain) was determined in a study of cytomegalovirus exposure and HLA in healthy donors. Findings of the study overall: Most TCR sequences were seen very rarely across donors, but some public TCRs occurred in many.

A note on this clone: The antigen remains undetermined.

Donors had nominal health at sampling but likely had unrecorded immune exposures. This PCR relied on a set of 60 Vbeta primers and 13 Jbeta primers. Clones were sequenced by immunoSEQ multiplex PCR, and TCRdb holds only the in-frame ones, with some missing. The clone table shows about 54,000 clones, with the ten largest holding approximately 7%. V lost 2 bases to trimming and J lost 7 bases, with 15 bases between them. The CDR3 contains 15 residues. Germline values: CDR1 KGHSH, CDR2 LQKENI. Sequenced input: PBMCs. This sequence joins TRBV18 and TRBJ1-5; D perhaps matches TRBD1 (5 bases). This clonotype originated in a woman aged 35 to 49 in good health and CMV-seronegative. For the CDR3, the DNA is TGTGCCAGCTCACCATTCGACAGCGAAGACCAGCCCCAGCATTTT. Its protein product is CASSPFDSEDQPQHF.